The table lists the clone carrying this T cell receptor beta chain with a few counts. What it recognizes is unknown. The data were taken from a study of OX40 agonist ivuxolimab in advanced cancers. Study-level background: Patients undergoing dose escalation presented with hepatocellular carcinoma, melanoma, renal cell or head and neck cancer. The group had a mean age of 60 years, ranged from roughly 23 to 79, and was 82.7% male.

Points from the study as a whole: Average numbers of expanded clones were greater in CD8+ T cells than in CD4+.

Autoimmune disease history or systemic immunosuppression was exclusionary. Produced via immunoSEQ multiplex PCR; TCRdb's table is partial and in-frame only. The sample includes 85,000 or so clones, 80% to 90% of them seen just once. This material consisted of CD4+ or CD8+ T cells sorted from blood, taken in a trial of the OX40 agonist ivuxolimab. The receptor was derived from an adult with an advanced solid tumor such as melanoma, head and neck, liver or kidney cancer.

The CDR3 spells CASSPRGGGSNTGELFF. CDR3 nucleotides: TGTGCCAGCAGCCCCCGGGGTGGGGGTTCGAACACCGGGGAGCTGTTTTTT. The chain has TRBV7-6 and TRBJ2-2; D possibly matches TRBD1 or TRBD2 (5 bases each). V dropped 5 bases and J dropped 0 bases, with 16 bases sitting between them. From germline, CDR1 is SGHVS and CDR2 FNYEAQ. The CDR3 runs to 17 residues.